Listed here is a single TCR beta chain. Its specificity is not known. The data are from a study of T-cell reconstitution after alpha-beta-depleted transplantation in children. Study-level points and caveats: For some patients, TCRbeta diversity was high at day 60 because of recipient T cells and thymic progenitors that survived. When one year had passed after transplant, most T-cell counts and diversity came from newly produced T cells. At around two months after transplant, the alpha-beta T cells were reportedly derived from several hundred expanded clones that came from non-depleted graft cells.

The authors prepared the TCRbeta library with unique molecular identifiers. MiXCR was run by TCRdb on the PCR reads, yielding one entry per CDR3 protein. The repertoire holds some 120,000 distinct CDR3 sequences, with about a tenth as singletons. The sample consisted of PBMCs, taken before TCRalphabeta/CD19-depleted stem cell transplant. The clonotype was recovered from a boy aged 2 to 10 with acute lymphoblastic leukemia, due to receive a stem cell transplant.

CDR3 sequence: CASSQGLAGGPESNEQFF. The CDR3 DNA follows: TGTGCCAGCAGTCAAGGACTAGCGGGAGGGCCGGAGAGCAATGAGCAGTTCTTC. The chain links TRBV6-1 to TRBJ2-1, with 15 bases aligning to TRBD2. The V gene end was trimmed by 5 bases and the J gene end by 6 bases; junction bases not matched to a gene: 11. The germline V gene encodes CDR1 MNHNS and CDR2 SASEGT. The CDR3 consists of 18 residues.